This TCR beta chain was identified in a study of blood T cell repertoires in COVID-19 (TCRdb year 2020). In the study overall: Samples covering the acute and convalescent phases of COVID-19 were provided by collaborators in the United States, Italy and Spain. The material from the prospective study consisted of cDNA or gDNA derived from T cells, B-cell-depleted T cells, or PBMCs. Deeply sampled blood TCRbeta repertoires from subjects exposed to, actively infected with, or recovered from COVID-19 were included in the dataset. The repertoires were released in a freely available public database intended as a resource for research on the immune response to SARS-CoV-2. The samples were drawn from two sources: the first 160 participants of the ongoing ImmuneRACE study, and 1,000 to 1,500 subjects contributed by 6 global collaborators. Nearly every sample came with metadata listing a de-identified subject ID, COVID-19 status, age in years and sex. Where available, HLA class I and class II types were taken from metadata supplied by the sample provider and were not determined by assay-based typing.

TCRbeta CDR3 regions were amplified from genomic DNA using the immunoSEQ Assay, a bias-controlled multiplex PCR. The paper's data handling went like this. The number of nucleated cells in each sample was estimated from the amplification of reference gene primers within the assay. To quantify the absolute abundance of each unique TCRbeta CDR3 rearrangement, sequence reads were collapsed and filtered. For each sample, productive Simpson clonality was calculated by taking the square root of Simpson's diversity index across productive rearrangements. As stored in TCRdb, this immuneACCESS dataset retains in-frame rearrangements with V and J assigned. A fraction of the clones does not appear; measured against another copy, unresolved V genes explain less than half of the discrepancy, and the remainder lacks a known reason. V and J calls and clone size are copied from that table; D and trimming were computed from the DNA. For this sample there are 200,000 to 250,000 clones; about 83% appear just once. 6.8% of the sample goes to the ten largest clones.

Participants in the prospective study were enrolled through a virtual design, were aged about 18 to 90 years, and lived in under 25 United States geographic areas. To assign participants to cohorts, the prospective study relied on clinical history that participants themselves reported in a screening survey and a study questionnaire. ImmuneRACE Cohort 3 recovered participants were defined by two consecutive negative NP/OP PCR tests, healthcare professional clearance, or symptom resolution. In the prospective study, whole blood, serum and a nasopharyngeal or oropharyngeal swab were collected from each participant by mobile phlebotomists. Participants in the prospective study had the option to provide additional blood draws and questionnaires over a roughly 2-month period. Before DNA extraction, prospective study blood samples were shipped either frozen or at room temperature. The CDR3 starts with the cysteine, ends with the phenylalanine, and has 17 residues. The only DNA kept is the CDR3, 51 bases in frame from the first base. CDR1 and CDR2 are drawn from the germline V gene: SGHDT, YYEEEE. V sheds 4 bases and J sheds 3 bases, leaving 20 bases between their ends.

This clone was observed a few times. This receptor's antigen is unknown. Per-nucleotide qualities are absent, and no much larger clonotype sits a single base away. The study at large found these results: Clinical and demographic metadata were provided uncurated, with the amount varying by source and participant.

Recombination connected TRBV5-6 to TRBJ2-4; the D gene is possibly TRBD2, with 5 bases matching. Sequenced: PBMCs or T cells enriched from blood (not recorded which). The TCR originated in a woman between 40 and 55 years old who had recovered from COVID-19. The CDR3: CASSGLGRLAGKNIQYF. At the DNA level, the sequence is TGTGCCAGCAGCGGTTTGGGGAGATTGGCGGGCAAAAACATTCAGTACTTC.